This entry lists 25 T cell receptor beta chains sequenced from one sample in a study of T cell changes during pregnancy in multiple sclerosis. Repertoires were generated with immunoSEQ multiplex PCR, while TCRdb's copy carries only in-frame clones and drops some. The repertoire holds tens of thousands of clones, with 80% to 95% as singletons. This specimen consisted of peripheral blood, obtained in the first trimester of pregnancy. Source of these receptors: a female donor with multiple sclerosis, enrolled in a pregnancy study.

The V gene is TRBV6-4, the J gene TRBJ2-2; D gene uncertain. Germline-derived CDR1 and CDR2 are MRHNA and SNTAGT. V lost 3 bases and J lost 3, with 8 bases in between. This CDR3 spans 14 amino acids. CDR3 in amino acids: CASSENGYTGELFF. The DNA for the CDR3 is TGTGCCAGCAGTGAAAACGGTTACACCGGGGAGCTGTTTTTT.

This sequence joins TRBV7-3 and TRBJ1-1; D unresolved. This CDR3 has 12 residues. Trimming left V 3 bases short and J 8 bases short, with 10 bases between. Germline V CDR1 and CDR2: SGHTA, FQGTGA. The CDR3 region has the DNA TGTGCCAGCAGCTTGAGTTCCGGGGAAGCTTTCTTT. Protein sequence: CASSLSSGEAFF.

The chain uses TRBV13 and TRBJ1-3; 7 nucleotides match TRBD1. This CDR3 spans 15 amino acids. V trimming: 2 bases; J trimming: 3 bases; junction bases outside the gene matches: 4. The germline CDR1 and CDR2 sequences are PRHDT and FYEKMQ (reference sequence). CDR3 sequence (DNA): TGTGCCAGCAGCTTACTTCGGACAGGTGGAAACACCATATATTTT. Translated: CASSLLRTGGNTIYF. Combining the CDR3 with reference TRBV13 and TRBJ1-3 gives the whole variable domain AAGVIQSPRHLIKEKRETATLKCYPIPRHDTVYWYQQGPGQDPQFLISFYEKMQSDKGSIPDRFSAQQFSDYHSELNMSSLELGDSALYFCASSLLRTGGNTIYFGEGSWLTVV.

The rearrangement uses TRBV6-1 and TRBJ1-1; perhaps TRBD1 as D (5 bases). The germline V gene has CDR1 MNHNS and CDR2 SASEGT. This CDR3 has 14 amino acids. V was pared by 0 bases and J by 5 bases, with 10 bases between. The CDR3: CASSEAMGGTEAFF. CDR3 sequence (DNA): TGTGCCAGCAGTGAAGCGATGGGGGGGACTGAAGCTTTCTTT.

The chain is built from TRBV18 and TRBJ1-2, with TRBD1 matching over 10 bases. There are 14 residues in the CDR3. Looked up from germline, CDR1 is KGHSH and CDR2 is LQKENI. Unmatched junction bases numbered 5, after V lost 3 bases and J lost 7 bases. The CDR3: CASSPRQGAVGYTF. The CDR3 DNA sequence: TGTGCCAGCTCACCGCGACAGGGGGCAGTTGGCTACACCTTC.

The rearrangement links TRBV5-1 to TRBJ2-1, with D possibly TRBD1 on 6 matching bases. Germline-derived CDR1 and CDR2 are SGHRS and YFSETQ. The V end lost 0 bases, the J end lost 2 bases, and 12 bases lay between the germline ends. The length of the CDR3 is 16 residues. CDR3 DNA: TGCGCCAGCAGCTTGGGGACAGCTACGACCTACAATGAGCAGTTCTTC. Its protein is CASSLGTATTYNEQFF.

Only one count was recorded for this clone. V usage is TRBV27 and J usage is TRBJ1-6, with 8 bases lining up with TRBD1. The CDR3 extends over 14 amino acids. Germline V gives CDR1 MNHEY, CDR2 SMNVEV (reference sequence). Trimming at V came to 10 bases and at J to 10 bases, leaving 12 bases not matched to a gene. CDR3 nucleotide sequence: TGTGCCACCTTGAGGGCAGGGGGCGAATCACCCCTCCACTTT. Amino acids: CATLRAGGESPLHF.

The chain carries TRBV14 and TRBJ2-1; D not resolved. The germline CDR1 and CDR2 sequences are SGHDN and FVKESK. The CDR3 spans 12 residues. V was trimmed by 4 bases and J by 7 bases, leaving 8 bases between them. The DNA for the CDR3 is TGTGCCAGCAGCCCCCTTTTGAATGAGCAGTTCTTC. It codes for CASSPLLNEQFF.

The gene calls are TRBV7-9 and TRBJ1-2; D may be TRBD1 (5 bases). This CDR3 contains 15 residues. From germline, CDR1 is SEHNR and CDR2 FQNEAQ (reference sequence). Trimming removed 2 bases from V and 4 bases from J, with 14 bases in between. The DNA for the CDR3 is TGTGCCAGCAGCTTACTCGGGGGGACCGGCTATGGCTACACCTTC. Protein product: CASSLLGGTGYGYTF.

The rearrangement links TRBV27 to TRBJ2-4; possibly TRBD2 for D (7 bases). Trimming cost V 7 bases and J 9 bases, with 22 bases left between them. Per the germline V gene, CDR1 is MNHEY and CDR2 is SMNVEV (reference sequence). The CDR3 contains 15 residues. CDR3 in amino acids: CASKGVGGLWGIQYF. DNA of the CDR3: TGTGCCAGCAAGGGGGTCGGGGGGTTGTGGGGCATTCAGTACTTC.

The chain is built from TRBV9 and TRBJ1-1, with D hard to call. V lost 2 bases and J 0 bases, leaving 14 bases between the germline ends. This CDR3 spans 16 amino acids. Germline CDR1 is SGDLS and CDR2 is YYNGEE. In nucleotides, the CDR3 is TGTGCCAGCAGCGTTGGTACGGTGCCACTGAACACTGAAGCTTTCTTT. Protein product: CASSVGTVPLNTEAFF.

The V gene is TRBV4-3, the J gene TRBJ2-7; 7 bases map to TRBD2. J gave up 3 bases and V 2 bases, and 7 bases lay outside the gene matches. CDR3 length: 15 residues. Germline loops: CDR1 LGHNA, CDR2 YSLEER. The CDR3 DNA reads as TGCGCCAGCAGCCAATCAGCGGGGTCCAACTACGAGCAGTACTTC. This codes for CASSQSAGSNYEQYF.

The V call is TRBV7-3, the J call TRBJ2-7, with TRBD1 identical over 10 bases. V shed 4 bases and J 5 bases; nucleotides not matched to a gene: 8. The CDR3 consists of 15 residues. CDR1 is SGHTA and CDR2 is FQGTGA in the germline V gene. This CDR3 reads CASSSYETGGDEQYF. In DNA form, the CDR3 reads TGTGCCAGCAGCTCATATGAGACAGGGGGCGACGAGCAGTACTTC.

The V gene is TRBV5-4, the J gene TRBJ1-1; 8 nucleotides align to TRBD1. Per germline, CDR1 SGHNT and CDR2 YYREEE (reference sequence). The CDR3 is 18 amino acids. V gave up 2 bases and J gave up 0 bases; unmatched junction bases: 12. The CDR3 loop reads CASSLQGVTWHMNTEAFF. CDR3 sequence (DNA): TGTGCCAGCAGCTTACAGGGGGTGACTTGGCACATGAACACTGAAGCTTTCTTT.

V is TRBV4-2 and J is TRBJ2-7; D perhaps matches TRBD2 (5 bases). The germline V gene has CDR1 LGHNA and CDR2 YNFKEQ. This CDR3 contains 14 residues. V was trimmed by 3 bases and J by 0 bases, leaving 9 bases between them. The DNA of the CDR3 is TGTGCCAGCAGCCACCGGGGTCCCTCCTACGAGCAGTACTTC. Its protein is CASSHRGPSYEQYF.

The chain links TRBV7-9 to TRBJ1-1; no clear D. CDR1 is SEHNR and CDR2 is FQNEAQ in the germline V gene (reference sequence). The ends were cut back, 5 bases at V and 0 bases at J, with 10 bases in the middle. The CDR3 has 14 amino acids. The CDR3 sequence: CASSPPRLNTEAFF. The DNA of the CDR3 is TGTGCCAGCAGCCCCCCGCGGCTGAACACTGAAGCTTTCTTT.

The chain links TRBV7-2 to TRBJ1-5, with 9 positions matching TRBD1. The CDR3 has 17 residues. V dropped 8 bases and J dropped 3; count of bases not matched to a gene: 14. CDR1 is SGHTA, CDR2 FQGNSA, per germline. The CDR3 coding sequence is TGTGCCAGCTCCGTCCCGGGACAGGGTTCCCCCAATCAGCCCCAGCATTTT. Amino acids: CASSVPGQGSPNQPQHF.

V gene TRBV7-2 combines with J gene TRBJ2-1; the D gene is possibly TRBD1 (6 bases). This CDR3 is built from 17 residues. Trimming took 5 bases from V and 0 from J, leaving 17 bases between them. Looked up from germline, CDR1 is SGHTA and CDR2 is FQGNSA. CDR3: CASSPAYRVSSYNEQFF. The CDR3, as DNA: TGTGCCAGCAGCCCGGCTTACAGGGTTAGCTCCTACAATGAGCAGTTCTTC.

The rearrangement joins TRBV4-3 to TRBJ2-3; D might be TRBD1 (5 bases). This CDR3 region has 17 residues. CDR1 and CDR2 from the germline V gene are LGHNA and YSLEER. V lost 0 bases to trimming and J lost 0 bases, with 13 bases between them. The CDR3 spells CASSQDPTGYSTDTQYF. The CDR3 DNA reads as TGCGCCAGCAGCCAAGATCCCACAGGCTACAGCACAGATACGCAGTATTTT.

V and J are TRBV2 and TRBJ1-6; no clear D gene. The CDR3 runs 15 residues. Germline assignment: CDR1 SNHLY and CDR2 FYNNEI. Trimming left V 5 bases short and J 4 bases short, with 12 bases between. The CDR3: CASSREGVYNSPLHF. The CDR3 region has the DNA TGTGCCAGCAGTCGGGAAGGAGTTTATAATTCACCCCTCCACTTT.

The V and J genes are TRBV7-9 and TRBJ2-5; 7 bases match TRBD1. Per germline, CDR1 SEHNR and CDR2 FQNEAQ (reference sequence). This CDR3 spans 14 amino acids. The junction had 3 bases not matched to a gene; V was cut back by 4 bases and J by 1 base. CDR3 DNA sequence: TGTGCCAGCAGCTCGGGACAGCTCCAAGAGACCCAGTACTTC. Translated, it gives CASSSGQLQETQYF.

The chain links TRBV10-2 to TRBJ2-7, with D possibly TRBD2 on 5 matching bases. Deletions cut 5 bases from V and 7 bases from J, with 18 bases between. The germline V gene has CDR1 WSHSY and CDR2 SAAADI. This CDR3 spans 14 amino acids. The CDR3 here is CASSNLGLEGEQYF. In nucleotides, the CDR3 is TGCGCCAGCAGTAACCTTGGACTGGAAGGGGAGCAGTACTTC.

Written as DNA, the CDR3 is TGTGCCAGCAGTTCCGGGTCAGGAGGGGGGGAGCTGTTTTTT. This translates into CASSSGSGGGELFF. The chain links TRBV6-1 to TRBJ2-2; possibly TRBD2 for D (6 bases). The germline gives CDR1 MNHNS, CDR2 SASEGT. The CDR3 covers 14 residues. V was shortened by 5 bases and J by 8 bases, with 15 bases between the two germline ends.

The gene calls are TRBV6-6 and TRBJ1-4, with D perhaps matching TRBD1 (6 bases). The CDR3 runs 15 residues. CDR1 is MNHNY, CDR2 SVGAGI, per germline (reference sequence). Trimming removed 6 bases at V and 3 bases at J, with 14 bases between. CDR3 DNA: TGTGCCAGCAGAAAAACAGGGTTCTCTAATGAAAAACTGTTTTTT. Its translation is CASRKTGFSNEKLFF.

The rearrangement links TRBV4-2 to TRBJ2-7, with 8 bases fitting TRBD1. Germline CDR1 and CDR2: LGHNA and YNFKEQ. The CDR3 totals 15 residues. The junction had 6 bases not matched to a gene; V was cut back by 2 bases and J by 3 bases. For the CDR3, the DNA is TGTGCCAGCAGCCAACAGGGGGCCCTTCTCTACGAGCAGTACTTC. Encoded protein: CASSQQGALLYEQYF.